Below are 2 T cell receptor beta chains sequenced from a single sample in a study of CD8 T cells in ankylosing spondylitis. One entry per CDR3 protein, called by TCRdb with MiXCR from the 5' RACE reads. The sample comprises around 230,000 distinct CDR3 sequences, approximately 9% of which are singletons, and over 6.5% rests with the top ten. The sequencing sample was made of blood, either unsorted or a sorted T cell fraction (not recorded which). These receptors came from a male donor with ankylosing spondylitis or in good health (not recorded which).

This chain connects TRBV18 to TRBJ2-7; D might be TRBD1 (6 bases). Trimming removed 6 bases from V and 3 bases from J, with 15 bases in between. Germline-derived CDR1 and CDR2 are KGHSH and LQKENI. The CDR3 extends over 14 amino acids. The CDR3 nucleotides are TGTGCCAGCTCGCTCCAAGGGGGTAACTACGAGCAGTACTTC. This translates into CASSLQGGNYEQYF.

This clonotype was seen at least ten times. The chain uses TRBV20-1 and TRBJ1-1; a weak D match, TRBD1 (6 bases). This CDR3 is built from 14 residues. Germline V gene data show CDR1 as DFQATT and CDR2 as SNEGSKA (reference sequence). Here the CDR3 DNA reads TGCAGCGGCATAAGGACAGAAATGAACACTGAAGCTTTCTTT. Translating gives CSGIRTEMNTEAFF.